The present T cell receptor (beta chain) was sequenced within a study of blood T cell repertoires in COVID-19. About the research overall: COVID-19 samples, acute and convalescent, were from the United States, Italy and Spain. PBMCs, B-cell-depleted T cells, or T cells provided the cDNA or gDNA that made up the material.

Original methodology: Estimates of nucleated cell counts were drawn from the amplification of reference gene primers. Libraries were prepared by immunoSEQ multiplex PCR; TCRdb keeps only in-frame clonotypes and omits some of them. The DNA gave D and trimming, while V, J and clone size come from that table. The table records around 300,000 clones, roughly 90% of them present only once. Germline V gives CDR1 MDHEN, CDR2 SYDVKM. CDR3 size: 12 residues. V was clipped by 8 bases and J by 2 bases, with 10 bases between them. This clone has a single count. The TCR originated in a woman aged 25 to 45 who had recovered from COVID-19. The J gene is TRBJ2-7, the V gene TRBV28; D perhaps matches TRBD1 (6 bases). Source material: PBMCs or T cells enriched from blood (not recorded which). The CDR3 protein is CASGQLTYEQYF. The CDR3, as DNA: TGTGCCAGCGGACAGCTTACCTACGAGCAGTACTTC.